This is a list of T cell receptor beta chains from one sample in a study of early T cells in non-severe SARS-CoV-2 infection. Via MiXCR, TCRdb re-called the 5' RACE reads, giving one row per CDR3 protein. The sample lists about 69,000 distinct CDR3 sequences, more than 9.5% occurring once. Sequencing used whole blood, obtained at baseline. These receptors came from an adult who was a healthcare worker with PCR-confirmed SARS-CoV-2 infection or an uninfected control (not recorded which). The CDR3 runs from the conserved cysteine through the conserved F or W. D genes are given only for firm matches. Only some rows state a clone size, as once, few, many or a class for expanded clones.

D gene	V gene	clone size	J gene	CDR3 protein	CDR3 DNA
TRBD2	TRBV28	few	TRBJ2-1	CASSSVAGGPREQFF	TGTGCCAGCAGTTCCGTAGCGGGGGGGCCTCGGGAGCAGTTCTTC
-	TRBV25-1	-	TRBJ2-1	CASSDGWELEQFF	TGTGCCAGCAGTGACGGATGGGAGCTTGAGCAGTTCTTC
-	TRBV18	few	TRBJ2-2	CASSPLPQTNTGELFF	TGTGCCAGCTCACCACTCCCACAGACGAACACCGGGGAGCTGTTTTTT
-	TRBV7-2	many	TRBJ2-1	CASSLGQNYNEQFF	TGTGCCAGCAGCTTAGGGCAGAACTACAATGAGCAGTTCTTC
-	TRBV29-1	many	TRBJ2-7	CSVEGDTYEQYF	TGCAGCGTGGAGGGGGATACCTACGAGCAGTACTTC
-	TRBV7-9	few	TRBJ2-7	CASEVSSGGEQYF	TGTGCCAGCGAGGTAAGCTCAGGAGGCGAGCAGTACTTC
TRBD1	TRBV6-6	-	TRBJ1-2	CASSYSDREDGYTF	TGTGCCAGCAGTTACTCTGACAGGGAAGATGGCTACACCTTC
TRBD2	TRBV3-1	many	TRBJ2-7	CASSQESSGGRQYF	TGTGCCAGCAGCCAAGAGAGTAGCGGGGGAAGGCAGTACTTC
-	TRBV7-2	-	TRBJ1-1	CASSPQPNTEAFF	TGTGCCAGCAGCCCTCAGCCGAACACTGAAGCTTTCTTT
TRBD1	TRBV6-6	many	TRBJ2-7	CASSYSVKGQNLYEQYF	TGTGCCAGCAGTTACTCGGTAAAGGGACAGAACCTTTACGAGCAGTACTTC
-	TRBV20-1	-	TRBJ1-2	CSARDLRGLYEGYTF	TGCAGTGCTAGAGATCTACGGGGGCTGTATGAGGGCTACACCTTC
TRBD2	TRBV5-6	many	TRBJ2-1	CASSSYFAGGVPNEQFF	TGTGCCAGCAGCTCCTATTTTGCGGGGGGAGTCCCCAATGAGCAGTTCTTC
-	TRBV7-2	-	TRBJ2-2	CATSVQNTGELFF	TGTGCCACTTCCGTCCAGAACACCGGGGAGCTGTTTTTT
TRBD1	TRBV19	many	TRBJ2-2	CASSTTGSAGELFF	TGTGCCAGTAGTACGACAGGGTCGGCCGGGGAGCTGTTTTTT
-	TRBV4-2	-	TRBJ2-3	CASSPKPSGGGRGDTQYF	TGTGCCAGCAGCCCTAAACCCTCTGGCGGGGGAAGGGGGGATACGCAGTATTTT
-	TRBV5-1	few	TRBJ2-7	CASSLAVAGGIYEQYF	TGCGCCAGCAGCTTGGCCGTGGCAGGGGGGATCTACGAGCAGTACTTC
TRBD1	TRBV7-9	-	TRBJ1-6	CASSFGQGGSPLHF	TGTGCCAGCAGCTTCGGACAGGGAGGTTCACCCCTCCACTTT
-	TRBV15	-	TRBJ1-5	CATSRDSQNNQPQHF	TGTGCCACCAGCAGAGATAGTCAGAACAATCAGCCCCAGCATTTT
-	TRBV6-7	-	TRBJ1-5	CAHGAGQPQHF	TGTGCCCACGGTGCGGGTCAGCCCCAGCATTTT
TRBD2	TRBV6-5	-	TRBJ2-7	CASSYLLAGGYEQYF	TGTGCCAGCAGTTACTTGCTAGCGGGGGGTTACGAGCAGTACTTC
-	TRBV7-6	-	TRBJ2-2	CASSSLIGGLFF	TGTGCCAGCAGCTCCTTGATCGGGGGGCTGTTTTTT
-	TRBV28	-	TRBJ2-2	CASSPGQYTGELFF	TGTGCCAGCAGTCCTGGACAGTACACCGGGGAGCTGTTTTTT
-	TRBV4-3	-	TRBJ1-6	CASSQDRGNNSPLHF	TGCGCCAGCAGCCAAGATAGGGGCAATAATTCACCCCTCCACTTT
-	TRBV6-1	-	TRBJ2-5	CASSARRAETQYF	TGTGCCAGCAGTGCTCGGCGGGCGGAGACCCAGTACTTC
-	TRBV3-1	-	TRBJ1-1	CASSQDMANTEAFF	TGTGCCAGCAGCCAAGATATGGCGAACACTGAAGCTTTCTTT
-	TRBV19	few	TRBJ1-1	CASSMWQGITEAFF	TGTGCCAGTAGTATGTGGCAGGGAATCACTGAAGCTTTCTTT
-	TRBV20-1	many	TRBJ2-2	CSAREQGFDAGELFF	TGCAGTGCTAGAGAGCAGGGATTCGACGCCGGGGAGCTGTTTTTT